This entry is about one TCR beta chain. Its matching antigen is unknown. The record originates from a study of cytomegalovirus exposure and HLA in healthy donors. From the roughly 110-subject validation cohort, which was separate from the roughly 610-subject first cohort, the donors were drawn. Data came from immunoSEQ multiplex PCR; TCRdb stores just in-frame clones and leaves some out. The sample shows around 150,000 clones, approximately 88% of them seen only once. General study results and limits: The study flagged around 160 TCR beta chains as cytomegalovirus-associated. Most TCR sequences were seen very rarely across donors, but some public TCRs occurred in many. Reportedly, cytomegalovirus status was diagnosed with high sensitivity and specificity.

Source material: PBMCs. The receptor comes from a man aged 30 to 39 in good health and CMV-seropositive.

The CDR3 protein is CASSLRRANTEAFF. The CDR3 DNA follows: TGCGCCAGCAGCTTACGGAGGGCCAACACTGAAGCTTTCTTT. This sequence joins TRBV5-1 and TRBJ1-1, with D uncertain. The ends were cut back, 2 bases at V and 2 bases at J, with 10 bases in the middle. Looked up from germline, CDR1 is SGHRS and CDR2 is YFSETQ. CDR3 length equals 14 residues.